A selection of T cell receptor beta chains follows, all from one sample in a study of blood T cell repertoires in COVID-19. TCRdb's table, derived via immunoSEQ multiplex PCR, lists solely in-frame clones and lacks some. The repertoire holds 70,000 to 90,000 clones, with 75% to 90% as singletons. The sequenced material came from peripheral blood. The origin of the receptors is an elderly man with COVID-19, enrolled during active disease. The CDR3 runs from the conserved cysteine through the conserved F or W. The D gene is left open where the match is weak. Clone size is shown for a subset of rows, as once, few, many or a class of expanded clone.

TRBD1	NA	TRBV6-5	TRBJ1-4	CASSPGQSNEKLFF	TGTGCCAGCAGTCCGGGACAGAGTAATGAAAAACTGTTTTTT
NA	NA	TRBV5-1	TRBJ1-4	CASSLEGREKLFF	TGCGCCAGCAGCTTAGAGGGTAGGGAAAAACTGTTTTTT
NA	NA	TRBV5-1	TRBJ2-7	CASSVSGLFYEQYF	TGCGCCAGCAGCGTGTCCGGGTTATTCTACGAGCAGTACTTC
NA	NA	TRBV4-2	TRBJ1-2	CASSHSGGDNYGYTF	TGTGCCAGCAGCCATTCGGGGGGGGATAACTATGGCTACACCTTC
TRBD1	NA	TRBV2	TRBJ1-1	CASSGQGNTEAFF	TGTGCCAGCAGTGGACAGGGGAACACTGAAGCTTTCTTT
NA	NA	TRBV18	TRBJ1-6	CASSPDVAGRSPLHF	TGTGCCAGCTCACCCGATGTTGCTGGGCGTTCACCCCTCCACTTT
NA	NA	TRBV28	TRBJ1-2	CASSFFRGKDYGYTF	TGTGCCAGCAGTTTCTTCCGGGGAAAGGACTATGGCTACACCTTC
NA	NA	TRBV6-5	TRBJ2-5	CASRPSGNQETQYF	TGTGCCAGCAGACCCTCCGGGAATCAAGAGACCCAGTACTTC
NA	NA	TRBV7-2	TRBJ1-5	CASSLGQASNQPQHF	TGTGCCAGCAGCTTAGGGCAGGCCAGCAATCAGCCCCAGCATTTT
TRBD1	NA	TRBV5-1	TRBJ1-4	CASSTGQGSNEKLFF	TGCGCCAGCAGCACCGGACAGGGCTCTAATGAAAAACTGTTTTTT
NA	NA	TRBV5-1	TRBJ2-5	CASSLLGGGETQYF	TGCGCCAGCAGCTTGCTTGGAGGAGGAGAGACCCAGTACTTC
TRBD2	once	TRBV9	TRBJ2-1	CASSLGGGTYNEQFF	TGTGCCAGCAGCCTGGGCGGGGGGACGTACAATGAGCAGTTCTTC
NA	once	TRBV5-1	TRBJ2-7	CASSLRPGEQYF	TGCGCCAGCAGCTTGAGACCGGGAGAGCAGTACTTC
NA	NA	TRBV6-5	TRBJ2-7	CAVQGGVEQYF	TGTGCCGTACAGGGAGGGGTCGAGCAGTACTTC
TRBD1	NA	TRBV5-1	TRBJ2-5	CASSSGQGHQETQYF	TGCGCCAGCAGCTCGGGACAGGGGCACCAAGAGACCCAGTACTTC
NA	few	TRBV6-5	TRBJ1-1	CASSYLTVTNTEAFF	TGTGCCAGCAGTTACTTGACAGTGACGAACACTGAAGCTTTCTTT
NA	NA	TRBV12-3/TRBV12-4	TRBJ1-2	CASSLIRGWGYTF	TGTGCCAGCAGTTTAATCAGGGGCTGGGGCTACACCTTC
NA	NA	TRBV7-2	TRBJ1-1	CASSLVVRGGAEAFF	TGTGCCAGCAGCTTAGTGGTTCGGGGGGGTGCTGAAGCTTTCTTT
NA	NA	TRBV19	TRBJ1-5	CASSTGPNQPQHF	TGTGCCAGTAGCACAGGGCCCAATCAGCCCCAGCATTTT
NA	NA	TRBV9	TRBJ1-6	CASSARLDQDNSPLHF	TGTGCCAGCAGCGCAAGACTAGATCAGGATAATTCACCCCTCCACTTT
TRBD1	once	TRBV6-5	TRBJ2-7	CASSQGQREQYF	TGTGCCAGCAGCCAGGGACAGCGCGAGCAGTACTTC
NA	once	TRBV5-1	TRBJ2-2	CASSLAQGTGELFF	TGCGCCAGCAGCTTGGCACAGGGCACCGGGGAGCTGTTTTTT
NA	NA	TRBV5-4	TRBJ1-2	CASSLGPRVDYGYTF	TGTGCCAGCAGCTTGGGTCCCAGGGTCGACTATGGCTACACCTTC
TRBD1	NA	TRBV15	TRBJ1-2	CATSREIGTGGMDGYTF	TGTGCCACCAGCAGAGAAATTGGGACAGGGGGCATGGATGGCTACACCTTC
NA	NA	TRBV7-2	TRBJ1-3	CASSFSGVGSGNTIYF	TGTGCCAGCAGCTTTTCCGGGGTAGGGTCCGGAAACACCATATATTTT
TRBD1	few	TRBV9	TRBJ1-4	CASSPRQGANEKLFF	TGTGCCAGCAGCCCGAGACAGGGGGCTAATGAAAAACTGTTTTTT
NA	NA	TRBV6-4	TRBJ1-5	CASSVWRGQPQHF	TGTGCCAGCAGTGTTTGGAGGGGACAGCCCCAGCATTTT
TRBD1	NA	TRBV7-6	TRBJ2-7	CASSLADRAEDEQYF	TGTGCCAGCAGCTTAGCGGACAGGGCTGAGGACGAGCAGTACTTC
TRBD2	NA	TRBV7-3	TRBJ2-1	CASSWGLAGGRLFF	TGTGCCAGCAGCTGGGGACTAGCGGGGGGAAGGCTGTTCTTC
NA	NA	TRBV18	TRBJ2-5	CASSRRETQYF	TGTGCCAGCTCGCGGCGGGAGACCCAGTACTTC
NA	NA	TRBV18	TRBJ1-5	CASSPPGKAAHNQPQHF	TGTGCCAGCTCACCACCTGGTAAGGCGGCGCACAATCAGCCCCAGCATTTT
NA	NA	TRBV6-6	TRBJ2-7	CASSFPDTGGSYEQYF	TGTGCCAGCAGTTTTCCCGACACCGGTGGTTCCTACGAGCAGTACTTC
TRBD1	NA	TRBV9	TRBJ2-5	CASSVGQGSQETQYF	TGTGCCAGCAGCGTAGGACAGGGGTCCCAAGAGACCCAGTACTTC
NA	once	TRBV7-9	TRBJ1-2	CASSPIVLRTQKANYGYTF	TGTGCCAGCAGCCCAATCGTTCTAAGGACACAAAAAGCTAACTATGGCTACACCTTC
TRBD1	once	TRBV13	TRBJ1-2	CASREGGRDYGYTF	TGTGCCAGCAGGGAAGGGGGCCGGGACTATGGCTACACCTTC
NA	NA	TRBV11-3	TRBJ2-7	CASSLAGATYEQYF	TGTGCCAGCAGCTTAGCAGGGGCGACCTACGAGCAGTACTTC
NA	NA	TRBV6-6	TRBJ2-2	CASSLPSGELFF	TGTGCCAGCAGCCTTCCTAGCGGGGAGCTGTTTTTT
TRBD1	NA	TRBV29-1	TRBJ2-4	CSVEAGADRGSIQYF	TGCAGCGTTGAGGCAGGGGCGGACAGGGGAAGCATTCAGTACTTC
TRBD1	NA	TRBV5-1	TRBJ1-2	CASSLDTGAPYGYTF	TGCGCCAGCAGCTTAGATACAGGGGCGCCCTATGGCTACACCTTC
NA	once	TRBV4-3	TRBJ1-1	CASSQEGGRGTEAFF	TGCGCCAGCAGCCAAGAAGGGGGACGGGGCACTGAAGCTTTCTTT
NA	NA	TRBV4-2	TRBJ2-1	CASSQDPAFSSYNEQFF	TGTGCCAGCAGCCAAGATCCTGCCTTTAGCTCCTACAATGAGCAGTTCTTC
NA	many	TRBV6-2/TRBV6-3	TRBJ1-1	CASSYSGGLGFF	TGTGCCAGCAGTTACAGCGGCGGGTTAGGTTTCTTT
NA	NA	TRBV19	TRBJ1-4	CASATGAAEKLFF	TGTGCCAGTGCGACAGGAGCGGCTGAAAAACTGTTTTTT
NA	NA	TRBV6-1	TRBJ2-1	CASSENRVNPWKFF	TGTGCCAGCAGTGAAAACAGGGTGAATCCCTGGAAGTTCTTC
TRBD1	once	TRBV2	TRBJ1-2	CASSRDREYGYTF	TGTGCCAGCAGTCGAGACAGGGAATATGGCTACACCTTC
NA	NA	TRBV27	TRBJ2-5	CASSLVGRGETQYF	TGTGCCAGCAGTTTAGTCGGTCGGGGAGAGACCCAGTACTTC
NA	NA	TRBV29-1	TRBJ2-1	CSVEDQGGGSSYNEQFF	TGCAGCGTTGAAGATCAGGGCGGCGGTAGCTCCTACAATGAGCAGTTCTTC
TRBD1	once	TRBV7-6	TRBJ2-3	CASSLEGQGRSTDTQYF	TGTGCCAGCAGCTTAGAGGGACAGGGGAGGAGCACAGATACGCAGTATTTT
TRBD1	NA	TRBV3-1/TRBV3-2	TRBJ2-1	CASSPRDRVTYEQFF	TGTGCCAGCAGCCCCCGGGACAGGGTCACCTATGAGCAGTTCTTC
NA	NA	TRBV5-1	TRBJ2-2	CASSSPDFTQNTGELFF	TGCGCCAGCAGCTCACCAGATTTCACCCAGAACACCGGGGAGCTGTTTTTT
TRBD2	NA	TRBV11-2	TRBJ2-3	CASSFLAGRLDTQYF	TGTGCCAGCAGCTTTTTAGCGGGGAGGCTAGATACGCAGTATTTT
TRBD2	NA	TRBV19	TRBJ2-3	CASSIVPGGPPDTQYF	TGTGCCAGTAGTATAGTTCCGGGGGGGCCCCCAGATACGCAGTATTTT
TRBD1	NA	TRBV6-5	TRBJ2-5	CASRRQGGQGETQYF	TGTGCCAGCAGGAGACAGGGCGGGCAGGGAGAGACCCAGTACTTC
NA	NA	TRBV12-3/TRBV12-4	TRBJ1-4	CASNKLGGEKLFF	TGTGCCAGCAATAAGCTGGGGGGTGAAAAACTGTTTTTT
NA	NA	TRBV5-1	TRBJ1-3	CASSLGAGNTIYF	TGCGCCAGCAGCTTGGGGGCCGGAAACACCATATATTTT
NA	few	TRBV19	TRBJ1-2	CASTEEKGIPGYTF	TGTGCCAGTACGGAGGAGAAGGGTATCCCAGGCTACACCTTC
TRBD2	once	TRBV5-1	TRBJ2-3	CASSLEAGGPTDTQYF	TGCGCCAGCAGCTTGGAGGCGGGGGGCCCCACAGATACGCAGTATTTT
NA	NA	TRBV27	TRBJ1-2	CASESVPRDYGYTF	TGTGCCAGCGAATCTGTTCCTCGGGACTATGGCTACACCTTC